This T cell receptor (beta chain) was documented in a study of CD8 T cells in Susac syndrome. Random hexamers were used to reverse transcribe the RNA input (about 0.45 to 1 ug). TCRdb called the immunoSEQ multiplex PCR reads again in MiXCR, with one record for every CDR3 protein. The repertoire holds 170,000 or so distinct CDR3 sequences, with roughly 96% as singletons. CDR3 length: 14 amino acids. V was shortened by 3 bases and J by 3 bases, with 14 bases between the two germline ends. Germline V gene lookup returns CDR1 DFQATT and CDR2 SNEGSKA (reference sequence). Sequenced material: CD8+ T cells from PBMCs. V gene TRBV20-1 combines with J gene TRBJ1-1; D is unresolved. This sequence was found in a human donor with multiple sclerosis. The CDR3 sequence: CSARTPTAYTEAFF. The DNA of the CDR3 is TGCAGTGCTAGGACGCCTACGGCCTACACTGAAGCTTTCTTT.